What follows are 30 T cell receptor beta chains derived from one specimen sequenced in a study of blood T cell repertoires in COVID-19. Here immunoSEQ multiplex PCR was the method, and the copy in TCRdb shows in-frame clones only, minus some. The sample includes some 20,000 clones, roughly nine tenths seen only once; the top ten take around 4%. Sequencing input: peripheral blood. Receptors were obtained from a human donor in a cohort sampled during active COVID-19.

This rearrangement joins TRBV19 to TRBJ1-2; unclear D gene. The CDR3 sequence is 14 residues long. The V gene lost 7 bases and the J gene lost 7 bases, with 19 bases spanning the gap. Germline CDR1 LNHDA, CDR2 SQIVND (reference sequence). Here the CDR3 reads CASTPTAGSSGYTF. For the CDR3, the DNA is TGTGCCAGTACCCCAACGGCGGGTTCCTCTGGCTACACCTTC.

This chain connects TRBV18 to TRBJ2-2; TRBD1 agrees at 11 bases. The CDR3 runs 15 residues. Losses at the gene ends were 1 base for V and 7 bases for J; bases not matched to a gene: 2. CDR1 KGHSH and CDR2 LQKENI come from the germline V gene. CDR3 bases: TGTGCCAGCTCACCACGGACAGGGGGCGGCGGGGAGCTGTTTTTT. Protein sequence: CASSPRTGGGGELFF.

The chain uses TRBV30 and TRBJ1-1; a weak D match, TRBD1 (5 bases). Germline values: CDR1 GTSNPN, CDR2 SVGIG (reference sequence). Trimming left V 5 bases short and J 2 bases short, with 9 bases between. This CDR3 has 12 residues. The chain's CDR3 is CAWWGVNTEAFF. The CDR3 region has the DNA TGTGCCTGGTGGGGGGTCAACACTGAAGCTTTCTTT.

The rearrangement uses TRBV28 and TRBJ1-2; tentatively, D is TRBD1 (6 bases). CDR1 is MDHEN and CDR2 is SYDVKM in the germline V gene. Deletions cut 4 bases from V and 4 bases from J, with 13 bases between. This CDR3 has 14 residues. The CDR3 DNA reads as TGTGCCAGCAGTTCTTGGGGGCGCGGCTATGGCTACACCTTC. It yields the protein CASSSWGRGYGYTF.

The V call is TRBV18, the J call TRBJ2-3; 8 bases fit TRBD2. V trimming: 1 base; J trimming: 6 bases; junction bases outside the gene matches: 6. Germline-derived CDR1 and CDR2 are KGHSH and LQKENI. The CDR3 spans 15 residues. This chain's CDR3 is CASSPLAGIHDTQYF. For the CDR3, the DNA is TGTGCCAGCTCACCACTAGCGGGGATACATGATACGCAGTATTTT.

The rearrangement joins TRBV4-1 to TRBJ2-5; D is perhaps TRBD1 (6 bases). V shed 1 base and J shed 4 bases, with 19 bases lying between them. Per germline, CDR1 MGHRA and CDR2 YSYEKL. This CDR3 is 17 amino acids long. CDR3 sequence (DNA): TGCGCCAGCAGCCAAGGGGCCGGACAGCCGCAAACAGAGACCCAGTACTTC. This gives the protein CASSQGAGQPQTETQYF.

The chain has TRBV28 and TRBJ1-6; no definite D call. This CDR3 is built from 16 residues. Looked up from germline, CDR1 is MDHEN and CDR2 is SYDVKM. V was pared by 5 bases and J by 10 bases, with 21 bases between. The CDR3 region is CASSPFEGGTGSPLHF. The CDR3 DNA reads as TGTGCCAGCAGTCCCTTTGAGGGTGGCACTGGATCACCCCTCCACTTT. Variable domain in full (rest from reference TRBV28 and TRBJ1-6): DVKVTQSSRYLVKRTGEKVFLECVQDMDHENMFWYRQDPGLGLRLIYFSYDVKMKEKGDIPEGYSVSREKKERFSLILESASTNQTSMYLCASSPFEGGTGSPLHFGNGTRLTVT.

The chain joins TRBV7-2 to TRBJ1-1; the match to TRBD1 covers 9 bases. From germline, CDR1 is SGHTA and CDR2 FQGNSA. This CDR3 is 14 amino acids long. J gave up 4 bases and V 1 base, and 1 base lay outside the gene matches. This CDR3 reads CASSLVQGATEAFF. The CDR3 nucleotides are TGTGCCAGCAGCTTAGTACAGGGGGCCACTGAAGCTTTCTTT.

The chain combines TRBV20-1 with TRBJ2-1; 13 bases match TRBD2. In germline, CDR1 is DFQATT, CDR2 SNEGSKA (reference sequence). Trimming removed 3 bases from V and 6 bases from J; junction bases left unmatched: 5. The CDR3 totals 15 residues. CDR3 nucleotides: TGCAGTGCTAGTGGGGGACTAGCGGGGTTCAATGAGCAGTTCTTC. Translated: CSASGGLAGFNEQFF.

This chain joins TRBV11-2 and TRBJ2-3; a possible D gene is TRBD1 (6 bases). The V end lost 1 base, the J end lost 8 bases, and 10 bases lay between the germline ends. Germline V gives CDR1 SGHAT, CDR2 FQNNGV. This CDR3 is 13 amino acids long. DNA of the CDR3: TGTGCCAGCAGCTTAGGACAGGCGGGTACGCAGTATTTT. Amino acids: CASSLGQAGTQYF.

This clone was recorded once. V is TRBV7-2 and J is TRBJ1-5; 7 bases agree with TRBD1. V gave up 5 bases and J gave up 4 bases; unmatched junction bases: 8. The germline CDR1 and CDR2 sequences are SGHTA and FQGNSA. CDR3 length: 15 residues. CDR3: CASSPQQGLNQPQHF. CDR3 DNA: TGTGCCAGCAGCCCCCAACAGGGGCTAAATCAGCCCCAGCATTTT.

CDR3 amino acids: CASSPRMRTGVLAEAFF. The CDR3 DNA reads TGTGCCAGCTCACCACGGATGCGGACAGGGGTGCTAGCTGAAGCTTTCTTT. V is TRBV18 and J is TRBJ1-1; 9 bases line up with TRBD1. Germline assignment: CDR1 KGHSH and CDR2 LQKENI. With 1 base clipped from V and 6 bases from J, the junction kept 12 bases outside the gene matches. The CDR3 runs to 17 residues. Looking up the rest from reference TRBV18 and TRBJ1-1 gives the full variable domain: NAGVMQNPRHLVRRRGQEARLRCSPMKGHSHVYWYRQLPEEGLKFMVYLQKENIIDESGMPKERFSAEFPKEGPSILRIQQVVRGDSAAYFCASSPRMRTGVLAEAFFGQGTRLTVV.

The V and J genes are TRBV28 and TRBJ2-1; TRBD2 aligns across 10 bases. Germline values: CDR1 MDHEN, CDR2 SYDVKM. CDR3 length: 15 residues. The V segment lost 5 bases and the J segment 6 bases; nucleotides outside the gene matches: 7. The CDR3 loop is CASSVAGGRSNEQFF. The DNA for the CDR3 is TGTGCCAGCAGTGTAGCGGGAGGTCGAAGCAATGAGCAGTTCTTC.

The chain has TRBV30 and TRBJ1-2, with TRBD1 matching 9 bases. With V trimmed by 3 bases and J by 6 bases, 11 bases remained unmatched. CDR3 length: 15 amino acids. Germline CDR1 and CDR2: GTSNPN and SVGIG (reference sequence). CDR3 sequence: CAWSHNRGRGDGYTF. The CDR3, as DNA: TGTGCCTGGAGCCATAACAGGGGGCGCGGGGATGGCTACACCTTC.

This clone was recorded once. The chain employs TRBV15 and TRBJ1-2, with unresolved D. V was trimmed by 0 bases and J by 10 bases, leaving 6 bases between them. This CDR3 region has 11 residues. Germline V gene data show CDR1 as LNHNV and CDR2 as YYDKDF (reference sequence). DNA for the CDR3: TGTGCCACCAGCAGAGATGACTTCTACACCTTC. Translating it yields CATSRDDFYTF.

The chain combines TRBV5-1 with TRBJ2-1; 10 bases map to TRBD1. This CDR3 comprises 17 residues. V gave up 0 bases and J gave up 2 bases; unmatched junction bases: 5. Germline CDR1 is SGHRS and CDR2 is YFSETQ. The CDR3 DNA reads as TGCGCCAGCAGCTTGGCCGGGACAGGGGCGGCCTACAATGAGCAGTTCTTC. Translated: CASSLAGTGAAYNEQFF. Full variable domain (rest looked up from reference TRBV5-1 and TRBJ2-1): KAGVTQTPRYLIKTRGQQVTLSCSPISGHRSVSWYQQTPGQGLQFLFEYFSETQRNKGNFPGRFSGRQFSNSRSEMNVSTLELGDSALYLCASSLAGTGAAYNEQFFGPGTRLTVL.

The rearrangement uses TRBV6-2 or TRBV6-3 and TRBJ1-2; TRBD1 matches at 8 bases. The germline gives CDR1 MNHEY, CDR2 SVGEGT. Germline trimming cut 4 bases from V and 0 bases from J; bases unmatched to any gene: 4. The CDR3 is 15 amino acids. CDR3 in amino acids: CASSFGQGANYGYTF. The CDR3 DNA reads TGTGCCAGCAGTTTCGGACAGGGAGCTAACTATGGCTACACCTTC.

This sequence joins TRBV5-1 and TRBJ2-1; 14 positions match TRBD2. The CDR3 sequence is 18 residues long. In germline, CDR1 is SGHRS, CDR2 YFSETQ. V trimming: 1 base; J trimming: 12 bases; junction bases outside the gene matches: 15. The CDR3 coding sequence is TGCGCCAGCAGCTTGTCTTGGGGCCTGGGACTAGCGGGAGATTCGCAGTTCTTC. This gives the protein CASSLSWGLGLAGDSQFF.

The chain has TRBV7-2 and TRBJ2-5; 8 nucleotides align to TRBD1. V was pared by 3 bases and J by 5 bases, with 8 bases of the junction left unmatched. Germline-derived CDR1 and CDR2 are SGHTA and FQGNSA. This CDR3 has 15 residues. The CDR3 DNA sequence: TGTGCCAGCAGCTTTGCCCAGGGGGCGAGGGAGACCCAGTACTTC. Translated: CASSFAQGARETQYF.

V is TRBV6-5 and J is TRBJ1-2, with D tentatively TRBD1 (6 bases). The V end was cut by 5 bases, the J end by 0 bases, with 13 bases between. Germline V gene sequence: CDR1 MNHEY, CDR2 SVGAGI. This CDR3 is built from 15 residues. CDR3 nucleotides: TGTGCCAGCAGTCCCGGACAGTTCGCTAACTATGGCTACACCTTC. Its protein is CASSPGQFANYGYTF.

The V and J genes are TRBV6-5 and TRBJ1-4; D is possibly TRBD1 (6 bases). Germline CDR1 reads MNHEY; CDR2 reads SVGAGI. V gave up 2 bases and J gave up 7 bases, with 11 bases separating them. This CDR3 region has 14 residues. The CDR3 reads CASSYGLQGEKLFF. The CDR3 DNA follows: TGTGCCAGCAGTTACGGTCTACAGGGTGAAAAACTGTTTTTT.

This chain connects TRBV9 to TRBJ1-2, with TRBD1 as a possible D gene (6 bases). Trimming left V 4 bases short and J 2 bases short, with 24 bases between. Germline assignment: CDR1 SGDLS and CDR2 YYNGEE. This CDR3 comprises 18 residues. CDR3 nucleotides: TGTGCCAGCAGCTTTAGCTCCGGGAGGGGGGATGGAAACTATGGCTACACCTTC. Translating gives CASSFSSGRGDGNYGYTF. Drawing the rest from reference TRBV9 and TRBJ1-2, the complete variable domain is DSGVTQTPKHLITATGQRVTLRCSPRSGDLSVYWYQQSLDQGLQFLIQYYNGEERAKGNILERFSAQQFPDLHSELNLSSLELGDSALYFCASSFSSGRGDGNYGYTFGSGTRLTVV.

The J gene is TRBJ1-2, the V gene TRBV7-8; D not resolved. Looked up from germline, CDR1 is SGHVS and CDR2 is FQNEAQ. Trimming shortened V by 4 bases and J by 2 bases, and 5 bases separated the two germline ends. The CDR3 totals 12 residues. In nucleotides, the CDR3 is TGTGCCAGCAGCTCAGTAAACTATGGCTACACCTTC. It specifies CASSSVNYGYTF. The whole variable domain, filled in from reference TRBV7-8 and TRBJ1-2, reads GAGVSQSPRYKVAKRGQDVALRCDPISGHVSLFWYQQALGQGPEFLTYFQNEAQLDKSGLPSDRFFAERPEGSVSTLKIQRTQQEDSAVYLCASSSVNYGYTFGSGTRLTVV.

This rearrangement joins TRBV5-4 to TRBJ2-5, with 7 bases lining up with TRBD2. CDR1 SGHNT and CDR2 YYREEE come from the germline V gene (reference sequence). V lost 0 bases and J lost 4; bases outside the gene matches: 3. This CDR3 spans 14 amino acids. The CDR3 nucleotides are TGTGCCAGCAGCTTGGCCGGGGGGATAGAGACCCAGTACTTC. This translates into CASSLAGGIETQYF. Full variable domain (missing parts from reference TRBV5-4 and TRBJ2-5): ETGVTQSPTHLIKTRGQQVTLRCSSQSGHNTVSWYQQALGQGPQFIFQYYREEENGRGNFPPRFSGLQFPNYSSELNVNALELDDSALYLCASSLAGGIETQYFGPGTRLLVL.

V gene TRBV6-5 combines with J gene TRBJ2-7; 9 positions agree with TRBD1. The germline V gene has CDR1 MNHEY and CDR2 SVGAGI. V dropped 10 bases and J dropped 5; count of bases not matched to a gene: 12. This CDR3 region has 14 residues. The CDR3 nucleotides read TGTGCCACCGAACCCGGGACAGGGTCCCACGAGCAGTACTTC. Its protein is CATEPGTGSHEQYF.

The chain couples TRBV20-1 to TRBJ2-7, with 8 bases lining up with TRBD1. Losses at the gene ends were 6 bases for V and 7 bases for J; bases not matched to a gene: 5. Germline V gene sequence: CDR1 DFQATT, CDR2 SNEGSKA (reference sequence). The CDR3 length is 11 residues. The CDR3 here is CSARQGTEQYF. In DNA, the CDR3 is TGCAGTGCCCGACAGGGGACGGAGCAGTACTTC.

This clone was observed a few times. The gene calls are TRBV4-1 and TRBJ1-5, with 7 positions matching TRBD1. The junction had 6 bases not matched to a gene; V was cut back by 4 bases and J by 6 bases. Looked up from germline, CDR1 is MGHRA and CDR2 is YSYEKL. The CDR3 is 14 residues long. The CDR3 loop reads CASSRTQGPQPQHF. The CDR3 DNA reads as TGCGCCAGCAGCCGCACACAGGGGCCTCAGCCCCAGCATTTT.

The chain has TRBV5-1 and TRBJ2-5; 13 bases agree with TRBD2. Losses at the gene ends were 4 bases for V and 1 base for J; bases not matched to a gene: 4. The CDR3 is made up of 16 amino acids. The germline V gene encodes CDR1 SGHRS and CDR2 YFSETQ. The CDR3 reads CASSTGTSGTQETQYF. The CDR3 DNA reads as TGCGCCAGCAGCACCGGGACTAGCGGGACCCAAGAGACCCAGTACTTC.

The chain links TRBV7-2 to TRBJ2-5, with D unresolved. V was cut by 5 bases and J by 2 bases, with 12 bases left in between. The CDR3 contains 14 residues. Germline V gene sequence: CDR1 SGHTA, CDR2 FQGNSA. The CDR3 here is CASSVSGQQETQYF. The CDR3 DNA reads TGTGCCAGCAGCGTCTCGGGTCAACAAGAGACCCAGTACTTC.

This clone has a single count. This chain links TRBV5-5 with TRBJ1-3; 8 bases match TRBD1. The ends lost 1 base at V and 4 bases at J; junction bases unmatched: 7. There are 16 residues in the CDR3. Germline CDR1 and CDR2: SGHKS and YYEKEE (reference sequence). The chain's CDR3 is CASSLWGDRGGNTIYF. CDR3 coding DNA: TGTGCCAGCAGCTTGTGGGGAGACAGGGGAGGAAACACCATATATTTT.